The sequence of this T cell receptor beta chain was determined in a study of shared clonotypes between healthy human individuals. As concerns this clone: Its antigen is still unknown.

Points from the study as a whole: In the sorted subsets, rarefaction showed sequencing was incomplete despite large depth. The authors sampled blood alone, and tissue repertoires likely differ. It was the non-shared clonotypes that had lower generation probabilities than clonotypes shared by all four donors.

The naive CD8 subset, CD45RO-negative cells positively selected for CCR7, excluded terminally differentiated effector memory CD45RA+ cells. A deep-level run was used for the assay. Produced via immunoSEQ multiplex PCR; TCRdb's table is partial and in-frame only. The sample consists of around 2,000,000 clones, 93% of them appearing once. V dropped 7 bases and J dropped 2; count of bases not matched to a gene: 11. Germline CDR1 SQVTM, CDR2 ANQGSEA. This CDR3 has 14 residues. The clonotype originates from a man aged 18-30 years in good health. Some clones in this sample may be carry-over from other donors' samples. The sample was naive CD8+ T cells from PBMCs. The rearrangement joins TRBV29-1 to TRBJ2-7; 7 positions match TRBD2. Written as DNA, the CDR3 is TGCAGCGCTAGCGCGCGGGAGAAGGCCTACGAGCAGTACTTC. Protein: CSASAREKAYEQYF.